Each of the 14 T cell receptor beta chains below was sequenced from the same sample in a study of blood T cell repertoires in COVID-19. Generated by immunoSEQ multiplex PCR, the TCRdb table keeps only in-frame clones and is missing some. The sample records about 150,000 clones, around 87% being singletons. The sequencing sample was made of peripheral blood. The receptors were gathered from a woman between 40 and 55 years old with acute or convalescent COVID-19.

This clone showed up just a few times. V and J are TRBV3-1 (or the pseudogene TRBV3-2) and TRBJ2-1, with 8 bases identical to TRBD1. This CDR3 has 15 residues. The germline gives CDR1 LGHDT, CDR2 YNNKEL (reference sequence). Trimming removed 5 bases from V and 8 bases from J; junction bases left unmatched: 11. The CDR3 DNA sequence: TGTGCCAGCAGCGGCCGGGACAGGAGGAGCGATGAGCAGTTCTTC. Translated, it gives CASSGRDRRSDEQFF.

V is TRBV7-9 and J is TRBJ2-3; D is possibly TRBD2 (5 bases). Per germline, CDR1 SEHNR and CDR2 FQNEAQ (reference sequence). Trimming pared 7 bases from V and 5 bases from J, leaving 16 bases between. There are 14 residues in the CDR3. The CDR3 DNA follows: TGTGCCAGCAACTCGAGGGTAGCCGTAGATACGCAGTATTTT. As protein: CASNSRVAVDTQYF. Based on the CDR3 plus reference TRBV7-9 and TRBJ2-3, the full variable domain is DTGVSQNPRHKITKRGQNVTFRCDPISEHNRLYWYRQTLGQGPEFLTYFQNEAQLEKSRLLSDRFSAERPKGSFSTLEIQRTEQGDSAMYLCASNSRVAVDTQYFGPGTRLTVL.

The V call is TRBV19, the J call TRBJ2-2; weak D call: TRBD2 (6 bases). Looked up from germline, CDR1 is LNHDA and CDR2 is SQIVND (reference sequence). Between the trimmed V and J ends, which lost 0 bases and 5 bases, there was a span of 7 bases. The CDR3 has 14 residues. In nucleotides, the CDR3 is TGTGCCAGTAGTATAGATAGCGGTACCGGGGAGCTGTTTTTT. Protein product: CASSIDSGTGELFF.

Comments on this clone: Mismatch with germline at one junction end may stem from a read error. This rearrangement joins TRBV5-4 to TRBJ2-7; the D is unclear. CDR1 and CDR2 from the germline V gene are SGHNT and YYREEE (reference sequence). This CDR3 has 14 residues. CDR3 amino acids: CASSLRQASNEQYF. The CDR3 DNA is TGTGCCAGCAGCTTGAGGCAGGCCTCCAACGAGCAGTACTTC.

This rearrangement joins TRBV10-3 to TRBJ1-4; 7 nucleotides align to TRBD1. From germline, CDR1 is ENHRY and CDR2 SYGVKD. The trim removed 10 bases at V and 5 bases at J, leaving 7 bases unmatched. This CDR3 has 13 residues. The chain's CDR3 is CASRQGSNEKLFF. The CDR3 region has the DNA TGTGCCAGCCGACAGGGCTCCAATGAAAAACTGTTTTTT.

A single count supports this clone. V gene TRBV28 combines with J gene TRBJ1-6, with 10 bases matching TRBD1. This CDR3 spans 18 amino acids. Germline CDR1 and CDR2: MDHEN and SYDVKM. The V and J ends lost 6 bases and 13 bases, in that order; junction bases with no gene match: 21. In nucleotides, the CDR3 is TGTGCCAGCAGCCTACGTGGAGGGACAGGGGTGCGCAAGTTTCCCCTCCACTTT. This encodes CASSLRGGTGVRKFPLHF. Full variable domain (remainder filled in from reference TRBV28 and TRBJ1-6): DVKVTQSSRYLVKRTGEKVFLECVQDMDHENMFWYRQDPGLGLRLIYFSYDVKMKEKGDIPEGYSVSREKKERFSLILESASTNQTSMYLCASSLRGGTGVRKFPLHFGNGTRLTVT.

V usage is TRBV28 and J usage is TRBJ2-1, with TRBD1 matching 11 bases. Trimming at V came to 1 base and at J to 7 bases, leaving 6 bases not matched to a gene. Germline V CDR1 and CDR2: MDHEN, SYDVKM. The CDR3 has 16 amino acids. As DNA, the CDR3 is TGTGCCAGCAGTTTATTGGGACAGGGGGGTCGGAATGAGCAGTTCTTC. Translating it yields CASSLLGQGGRNEQFF.

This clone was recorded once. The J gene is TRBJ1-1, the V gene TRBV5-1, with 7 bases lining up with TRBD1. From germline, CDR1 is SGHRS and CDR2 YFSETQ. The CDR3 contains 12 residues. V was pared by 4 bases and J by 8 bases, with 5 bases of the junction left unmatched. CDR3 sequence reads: CASSADRSEAFF. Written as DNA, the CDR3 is TGCGCCAGCAGCGCGGACAGGTCGGAAGCTTTCTTT.

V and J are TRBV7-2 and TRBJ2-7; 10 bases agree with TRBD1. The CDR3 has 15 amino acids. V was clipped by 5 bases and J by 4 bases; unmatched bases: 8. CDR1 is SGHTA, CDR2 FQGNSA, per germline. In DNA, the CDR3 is TGTGCCAGCAGCCTACCGGGACAGGGGAAGTACGAGCAGTACTTC. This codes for CASSLPGQGKYEQYF.

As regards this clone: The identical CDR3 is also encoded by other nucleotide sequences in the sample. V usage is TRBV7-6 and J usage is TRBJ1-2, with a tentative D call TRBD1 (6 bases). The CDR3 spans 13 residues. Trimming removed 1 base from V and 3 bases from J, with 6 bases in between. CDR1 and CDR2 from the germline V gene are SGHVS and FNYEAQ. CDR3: CASSLGQDYGYTF. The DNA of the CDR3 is TGTGCCAGCAGCTTAGGACAGGACTATGGCTACACCTTC.

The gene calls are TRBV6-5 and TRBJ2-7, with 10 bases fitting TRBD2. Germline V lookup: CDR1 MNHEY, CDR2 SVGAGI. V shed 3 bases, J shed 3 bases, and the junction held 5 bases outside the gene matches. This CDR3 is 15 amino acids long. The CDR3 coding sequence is TGTGCCAGCAGTTATGGGCTAGCGGGAGTCTACGAGCAGTACTTC. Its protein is CASSYGLAGVYEQYF.

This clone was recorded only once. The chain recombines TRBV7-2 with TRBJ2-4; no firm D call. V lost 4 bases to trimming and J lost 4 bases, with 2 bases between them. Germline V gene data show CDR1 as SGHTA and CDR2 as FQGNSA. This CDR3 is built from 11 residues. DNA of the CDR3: TGTGCCAGCAGCTCGAAAAACATTCAGTACTTC. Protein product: CASSSKNIQYF.

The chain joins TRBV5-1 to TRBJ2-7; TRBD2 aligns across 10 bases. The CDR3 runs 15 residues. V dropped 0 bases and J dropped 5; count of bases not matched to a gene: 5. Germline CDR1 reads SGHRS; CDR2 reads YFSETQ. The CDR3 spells CASSLALAGTHEQYF. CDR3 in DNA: TGCGCCAGCAGCTTGGCACTAGCGGGAACCCACGAGCAGTACTTC.

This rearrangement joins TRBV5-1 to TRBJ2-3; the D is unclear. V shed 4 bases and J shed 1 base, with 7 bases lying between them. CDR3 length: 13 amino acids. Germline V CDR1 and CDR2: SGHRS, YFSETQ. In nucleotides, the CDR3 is TGCGCCAGCAGCCAGCTAGGCACAGATACGCAGTATTTT. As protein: CASSQLGTDTQYF.